Shown below are 16 T cell receptor beta chains from a single sample sequenced in a study of identical twins. TCRdb reprocessed the 5' RACE reads via MiXCR and lists one record per CDR3 protein. The table shows under 900,000 distinct CDR3 sequences, with roughly an eighth occurring only once. These same records also appear under a second study, on yellow fever vaccine responses in identical twins.

What was sequenced was PBMCs. Receptor source: a woman aged 18-35 years in good health.

The chain is built from TRBV18 and TRBJ1-5, with a possible D match to TRBD1 (5 bases). V was trimmed by 0 bases and J by 4 bases, leaving 7 bases between them. Germline CDR1 reads KGHSH; CDR2 reads LQKENI. This CDR3 contains 14 residues. The CDR3 nucleotides read TGTGCCAGCTCACCACCCCAGGGTAATCAGCCCCAGCATTTT. Amino acid sequence: CASSPPQGNQPQHF.

This clonotype was detected ten times or more. The rearrangement links TRBV4-2 to TRBJ2-7; 11 nucleotides match TRBD2. V shed 2 bases and J 0 bases; nucleotides not matched to a gene: 3. The CDR3 spans 16 residues. The V gene's germline CDR1 is LGHNA and CDR2 YNFKEQ. The CDR3 spells CASSQSGTSGSYEQYF. The CDR3 DNA follows: TGTGCCAGCAGCCAATCCGGGACTAGCGGCTCCTACGAGCAGTACTTC.

This clonotype has at least ten counts. The chain couples TRBV6-1 to TRBJ2-1, with TRBD2 matching 13 bases. The CDR3 loop spans 17 amino acids. After removal of 8 bases from V and 5 bases from J, the junction contained 12 bases not matched to a gene. CDR1 and CDR2 (germline): MNHNS, SASEGT. CDR3 nucleotide sequence: TGTGCCAGCTGGACTAGCGGGAGTAGGCGACGGGACAATGAGCAGTTCTTC. Residues: CASWTSGSRRRDNEQFF.

The sample holds a few counts of this clonotype. The chain carries TRBV2 and TRBJ2-1; a weak D match, TRBD2 (6 bases). Germline V gives CDR1 SNHLY, CDR2 FYNNEI. CDR3 length: 15 residues. The ends were cut back, 1 base at V and 5 bases at J, with 12 bases in the middle. CDR3 residues: CASSEVRDFNNEQFF. DNA of the CDR3: TGTGCCAGCAGTGAAGTAAGGGACTTCAACAATGAGCAGTTCTTC.

There are a few counts of this clonotype. This chain links TRBV5-5 with TRBJ2-3; the match to TRBD1 covers 8 bases. CDR1 and CDR2 from the germline V gene are SGHKS and YYEKEE (reference sequence). CDR3 length: 15 residues. With 1 base clipped from V and 5 bases from J, the junction kept 6 bases outside the gene matches. The chain's CDR3 is CASSLQGAGGDTQYF. Written as DNA, the CDR3 is TGTGCCAGCAGCTTGCAGGGGGCCGGTGGAGATACGCAGTATTTT.

This clonotype has more than one count but fewer than ten. V gene TRBV27 combines with J gene TRBJ2-7, with TRBD2 matching over 10 bases. J gave up 0 bases and V 0 bases, and 2 bases lay outside the gene matches. CDR3 length: 16 amino acids. Germline loops: CDR1 MNHEY, CDR2 SMNVEV (reference sequence). CDR3: CASSLSWTSGSYEQYF. DNA of the CDR3: TGTGCCAGCAGTTTATCTTGGACTAGCGGCTCCTACGAGCAGTACTTC.

The chain combines TRBV11-1 with TRBJ2-2, with 7 bases aligning to TRBD1. Germline assignment: CDR1 SGHAT and CDR2 FQDESV (reference sequence). The CDR3 totals 19 residues. V shed 5 bases, J shed 1 base, and the junction held 16 bases outside the gene matches. The CDR3 coding sequence is TGTGCCAGCAGCCACGACCGACAGGGTCGGAAGTGGAACACCGGGGAGCTGTTTTTT. Its protein is CASSHDRQGRKWNTGELFF. The whole variable domain, filled in from reference TRBV11-1 and TRBJ2-2, reads EAEVAQSPRYKITEKSQAVAFWCDPISGHATLYWYRQILGQGPELLVQFQDESVVDDSQLPKDRFSAERLKGVDSTLKIQPAELGDSAMYLCASSHDRQGRKWNTGELFFGEGSRLTVL.

This clonotype was seen at least ten times. The chain recombines TRBV12-3 or TRBV12-4 with TRBJ2-1; D unresolved. This CDR3 has 15 amino acids. V lost 5 bases and J 5 bases, leaving 16 bases between the germline ends. The DNA of the CDR3 is TGTGCCAGCAGTCCCATATTTTTAAGGGACAATGAGCAGTTCTTC. This sequence encodes CASSPIFLRDNEQFF.

The chain is built from TRBV10-3 and TRBJ2-1, with 13 bases aligning to TRBD2. Germline V gene sequence: CDR1 ENHRY, CDR2 SYGVKD. The CDR3 length is 14 residues. The junction had 6 bases not matched to a gene; V was cut back by 8 bases and J by 8 bases. CDR3 in DNA: TGTGCCATCTCAACTAGCGGGGGGGCCGATGAGCAGTTCTTC. Encoded protein: CAISTSGGADEQFF.

This clonotype appeared a few times. This sequence joins TRBV5-1 and TRBJ2-1; 11 nucleotides line up with TRBD2. The CDR3 contains 15 residues. V lost 6 bases, J lost 8 bases, and 10 bases stayed unmatched. Germline loops: CDR1 SGHRS, CDR2 YFSETQ. The CDR3 is CASNRRLAGGHEQFF. For the CDR3, the DNA is TGCGCCAGCAACCGTAGGCTAGCGGGGGGCCATGAGCAGTTCTTC.

This clonotype was detected many times. This could be a read error, since a much larger clone is one nucleotide away. This chain uses TRBV6-2 or TRBV6-3 with TRBJ1-1, with D maybe TRBD1 (5 bases). The V gene lost 4 bases and the J gene lost 4 bases, with 7 bases spanning the gap. CDR1 is MNHEY and CDR2 is SVGEGT in the germline V gene. This CDR3 contains 12 residues. This CDR3 reads CASSWGGTEAFF. As DNA, the CDR3 is TGTGCCAGCAGTTGGGGGGGCACTGAAGCTTTCTTT.

V and J are TRBV12-3 or TRBV12-4 and TRBJ1-1; a weak D match, TRBD1 (6 bases). V was shortened by 7 bases and J by 7 bases, with 16 bases between the two germline ends. This CDR3 region has 13 residues. The CDR3 DNA reads as TGTGCCAGCACACTGGGGGGGGCCCGTGAAGCTTTCTTT. Encoded protein: CASTLGGAREAFF.

In its sample, this clonotype was seen a few times. The rearrangement joins TRBV6-5 to TRBJ2-1; 14 nucleotides align to TRBD2. V shed 4 bases and J 10 bases; nucleotides not matched to a gene: 3. This CDR3 region has 14 residues. The germline V gene encodes CDR1 MNHEY and CDR2 SVGAGI. CDR3 DNA sequence: TGTGCCAGCAGTTCCGGGACTAGCGGGGGCGAGCAGTTCTTC. Translating it yields CASSSGTSGGEQFF.

V gene TRBV29-1 combines with J gene TRBJ1-2; a possible D gene is TRBD1 (5 bases). Looked up from germline, CDR1 is SQVTM and CDR2 is ANQGSEA. The length of the CDR3 is 14 residues. Trimming pared 4 bases from V and 6 bases from J, leaving 18 bases between. In DNA form, the CDR3 reads TGCAGCGTTGGGGCTGGGACCTGGGGAAATGGCTACACCTTC. Residues: CSVGAGTWGNGYTF.

The rearrangement joins TRBV6-5 to TRBJ2-3; 14 bases line up with TRBD2. V lost 2 bases, J lost 4 bases, and 5 bases stayed unmatched. Germline V gene lookup returns CDR1 MNHEY and CDR2 SVGAGI. The length of the CDR3 is 17 residues. The CDR3 is CASSYRGTSGSPDTQYF. CDR3 bases: TGTGCCAGCAGTTACCGTGGGACTAGCGGGAGCCCAGATACGCAGTATTTT.

This clonotype was recorded a few times. The V and J genes are TRBV7-9 and TRBJ2-2, with D possibly matching TRBD2 (6 bases). From germline, CDR1 is SEHNR and CDR2 FQNEAQ (reference sequence). Between the trimmed V and J ends, which lost 6 bases and 2 bases, there was a span of 16 bases. The CDR3 runs 16 residues. The CDR3 reads CASRKTGTPNTGELFF. DNA of the CDR3: TGTGCCAGCAGAAAAACCGGGACTCCAAACACCGGGGAGCTGTTTTTT.